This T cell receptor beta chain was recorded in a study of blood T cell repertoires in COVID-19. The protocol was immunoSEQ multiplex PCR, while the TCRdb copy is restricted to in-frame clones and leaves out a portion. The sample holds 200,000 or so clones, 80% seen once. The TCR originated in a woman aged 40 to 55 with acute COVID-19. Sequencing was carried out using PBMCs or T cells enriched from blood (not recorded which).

The CDR3 coding sequence is TGTGCCAGCAGTAGCGGGAGCACAGATACGCAGTATTTT. Its translation: CASSSGSTDTQYF. V gene TRBV28 combines with J gene TRBJ2-3, with TRBD2 as a possible D gene (6 bases). The V end was cut by 5 bases, the J end by 0 bases, with 6 bases between. The germline CDR1 and CDR2 sequences are MDHEN and SYDVKM. This CDR3 has 13 residues.